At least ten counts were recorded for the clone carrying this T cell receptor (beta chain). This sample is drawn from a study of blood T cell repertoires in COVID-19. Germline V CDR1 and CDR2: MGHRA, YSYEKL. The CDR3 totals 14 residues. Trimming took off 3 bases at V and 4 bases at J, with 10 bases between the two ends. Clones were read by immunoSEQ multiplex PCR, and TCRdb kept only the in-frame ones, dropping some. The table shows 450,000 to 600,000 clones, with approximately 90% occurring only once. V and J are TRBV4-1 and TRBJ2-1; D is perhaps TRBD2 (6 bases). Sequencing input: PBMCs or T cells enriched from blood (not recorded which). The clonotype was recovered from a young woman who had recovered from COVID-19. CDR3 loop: CASSHRGRYNEQFF. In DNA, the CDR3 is TGCGCCAGCAGCCACCGGGGGAGATACAATGAGCAGTTCTTC.